These 23 T cell receptor beta chains originate from one sample sequenced in a study of vaccination effects on CD4 cells after COVID-19. Culture proceeded for approximately nine days, and CD4+ T cells were then isolated. Profiled with immunoSEQ multiplex PCR; TCRdb holds only in-frame clones, not every one. The sample lists roughly 36,000 clones, 60% to 75% occurring once. The antigens for these receptors are not known. The sequences come from CD4+ T cells from PBMCs cultured without peptide, collected before COVID-19 vaccination. These receptors all stem from a human donor who received a COVID-19 vaccine.

The chain uses TRBV7-2 and TRBJ2-4; 10 positions match TRBD1. The CDR3 extends over 15 amino acids. The trim removed 6 bases at V and 5 bases at J, leaving 7 bases unmatched. The V gene's germline CDR1 is SGHTA and CDR2 FQGNSA. CDR3: CASRIGTGAQNIQYF. CDR3 nucleotide sequence: TGTGCCAGCAGAATTGGGACAGGGGCACAAAACATTCAGTACTTC.

This clone showed up just a few times. This chain uses TRBV7-9 with TRBJ2-3; maybe TRBD2 (5 bases). CDR3 size: 16 residues. The germline CDR1 and CDR2 sequences are SEHNR and FQNEAQ (reference sequence). The V gene lost 1 base and the J gene lost 5 bases, with 16 bases spanning the gap. CDR3 loop: CASSLVAAIGIDTQYF. DNA for the CDR3: TGTGCCAGCAGCTTAGTAGCCGCAATCGGGATAGATACGCAGTATTTT.

This chain uses TRBV27 with TRBJ1-6; 11 bases match TRBD1. Trimming removed 2 bases from V and 7 bases from J; junction bases left unmatched: 4. The CDR3 has 16 amino acids. The germline V gene encodes CDR1 MNHEY and CDR2 SMNVEV (reference sequence). CDR3 amino acids: CASSLRTGGANSPLHF. DNA of the CDR3: TGTGCCAGCAGTTTACGGACAGGGGGCGCGAATTCACCCCTCCACTTT.

V gene TRBV5-1 combines with J gene TRBJ2-7; D uncertain. Germline-derived CDR1 and CDR2 are SGHRS and YFSETQ. The V and J ends lost 0 bases and 5 bases respectively, with 9 bases between them. CDR3 length: 13 amino acids. The DNA of the CDR3 is TGCGCCAGCAGCTTGGACACCTCGGACGAGCAGTACTTC. Its translation is CASSLDTSDEQYF.

The chain has TRBV6-4 and TRBJ1-2, with a possible D match to TRBD1 (6 bases). The germline gives CDR1 MRHNA, CDR2 SNTAGT. The CDR3 length is 14 residues. V shed 0 bases and J shed 6 bases, with 11 bases lying between them. CDR3: CASSDSGGSDGYTF. The CDR3 DNA is TGTGCCAGCAGTGACTCAGGGGGAAGTGATGGCTACACCTTC.

The chain has TRBV2 and TRBJ2-1; 8 bases align to TRBD2. With 7 bases clipped from V and 12 bases from J, the junction kept 14 bases outside the gene matches. CDR1 SNHLY and CDR2 FYNNEI come from the germline V gene. The CDR3 runs to 14 residues. The CDR3 sequence is CASTGATSDSPQFF. In DNA form, the CDR3 reads TGTGCCAGCACCGGGGCGACTAGCGACTCTCCGCAGTTCTTC.

The chain recombines TRBV6-6 with TRBJ1-4; no clear D gene. The germline CDR1 and CDR2 sequences are MNHNY and SVGAGI (reference sequence). CDR3 length: 16 residues. V was pared by 1 base and J by 3 bases, with 12 bases between. The CDR3 DNA reads TGTGCCAGCAGTTACTTTGGGGATGGGTCTAATGAAAAACTGTTTTTT. It encodes CASSYFGDGSNEKLFF.

The rearrangement links TRBV30 to TRBJ1-4; no clear D. The CDR3 runs 12 residues. CDR1 is GTSNPN and CDR2 is SVGIG in the germline V gene (reference sequence). Between the trimmed V and J ends, which lost 2 bases and 5 bases, there was a span of 6 bases. For the CDR3, the DNA is TGTGCCTGGAGTCTGACCAATGAAAAACTGTTTTTT. This codes for CAWSLTNEKLFF.

J is TRBJ2-1 and V is TRBV5-1; D is possibly TRBD2 (6 bases). The CDR3 contains 17 residues. V was cut by 5 bases and J by 4 bases, with 22 bases left in between. Germline V CDR1 and CDR2: SGHRS, YFSETQ. The CDR3: CASSPLIGLAHYNEQFF. CDR3 nucleotides: TGCGCCAGCAGTCCCTTGATAGGCCTAGCGCATTACAATGAGCAGTTCTTC. Full variable domain (remainder filled in from reference TRBV5-1 and TRBJ2-1): KAGVTQTPRYLIKTRGQQVTLSCSPISGHRSVSWYQQTPGQGLQFLFEYFSETQRNKGNFPGRFSGRQFSNSRSEMNVSTLELGDSALYLCASSPLIGLAHYNEQFFGPGTRLTVL.

The rearrangement uses TRBV5-4 and TRBJ2-3; 9 nucleotides align to TRBD2. The CDR3 consists of 16 residues. Germline-derived CDR1 and CDR2 are SGHNT and YYREEE (reference sequence). J gave up 1 base and V 0 bases, and 3 bases lay outside the gene matches. CDR3 sequence: CASSLAASGGTDTQYF. CDR3 coding DNA: TGTGCCAGCAGCTTGGCCGCTAGCGGGGGCACAGATACGCAGTATTTT.

This clone was found once. This sequence joins TRBV6-1 and TRBJ1-3; D uncertain. Looked up from germline, CDR1 is MNHNS and CDR2 is SASEGT. This CDR3 is 16 amino acids long. Trimming removed 1 base at V and 0 bases at J, with 10 bases between. The DNA of the CDR3 is TGTGCCAGCAGTGAAGGGATTGCAGCCTCTGGAAACACCATATATTTT. Amino acid sequence: CASSEGIAASGNTIYF.

This clone was detected only a few times. The chain employs TRBV7-9 and TRBJ1-4; 8 bases map to TRBD1. The V gene end was trimmed by 5 bases and the J gene end by 5 bases; junction bases not matched to a gene: 10. Germline values: CDR1 SEHNR, CDR2 FQNEAQ (reference sequence). This CDR3 contains 16 residues. In DNA, the CDR3 is TGTGCCAGCAGCCGAAACTGGGACAGGCGAAATGAAAAACTGTTTTTT. Its translation: CASSRNWDRRNEKLFF.

The J gene is TRBJ1-2, the V gene TRBV28; 8 bases map to TRBD1. V was clipped by 4 bases and J by 4 bases; unmatched bases: 11. In germline, CDR1 is MDHEN, CDR2 SYDVKM. The CDR3 covers 16 residues. CDR3 residues: CASSSPRGQGAYGYTF. As DNA, the CDR3 is TGTGCCAGCAGTTCCCCCCGGGGGCAGGGGGCCTATGGCTACACCTTC.

In its sample, this clone was seen a few times. The chain employs TRBV19 and TRBJ2-5; no clear D. V was trimmed by 5 bases and J by 5 bases, leaving 12 bases between them. The CDR3 consists of 13 residues. Germline CDR1 reads LNHDA; CDR2 reads SQIVND (reference sequence). DNA of the CDR3: TGTGCCAGTAGTCCTTACCCCGGGGAGACCCAGTACTTC. It specifies CASSPYPGETQYF.

The CDR3 is CAISENVAGNTIYF. The CDR3 DNA is TGTGCCATCAGTGAGAATGTAGCGGGAAACACCATATATTTT. The chain recombines TRBV10-3 with TRBJ1-3; D unresolved. Germline CDR1 reads ENHRY; CDR2 reads SYGVKD. This CDR3 spans 14 amino acids. Trimming shortened V by 2 bases and J by 4 bases, and 9 bases separated the two germline ends.

The chain uses TRBV9 and TRBJ1-6; 11 bases map to TRBD1. The CDR3 is 16 residues long. Germline CDR1 is SGDLS and CDR2 is YYNGEE. V trimming: 4 bases; J trimming: 7 bases; junction bases outside the gene matches: 7. As DNA, the CDR3 is TGTGCCAGCAGCCCCAGGACAGGGGGCCGAAATTCACCCCTCCACTTT. Protein product: CASSPRTGGRNSPLHF.

This clone occurred a few times. DNA for the CDR3: TGTGCCAGCAGCTCGGCTAGGACAGGGTTTTCCTACGAGCAGTACTTC. Its translation: CASSSARTGFSYEQYF. The chain uses TRBV5-4 and TRBJ2-7, with 8 bases that match TRBD1. Germline V gene sequence: CDR1 SGHNT, CDR2 YYREEE (reference sequence). There are 16 residues in the CDR3. Trimming at V came to 3 bases and at J to 1 base, leaving 9 bases not matched to a gene.

This chain uses TRBV9 with TRBJ2-5; D gene uncertain. CDR1 SGDLS and CDR2 YYNGEE come from the germline V gene. Between the trimmed V and J ends, which lost 0 bases and 4 bases, there was a span of 16 bases. The CDR3 is 16 residues long. The CDR3 nucleotides are TGTGCCAGCAGCGTAGGTGGTAGCCGGTCGCGAGAGACCCAGTACTTC. Translation gives CASSVGGSRSRETQYF.

The chain has TRBV29-1 and TRBJ2-5; 8 nucleotides line up with TRBD2. Germline CDR1 is SQVTM and CDR2 is ANQGSEA. With 6 bases clipped from V and 2 bases from J, the junction kept 5 bases outside the gene matches. The CDR3 covers 13 residues. The CDR3 reads CSVAGTRQETQYF. CDR3 nucleotides: TGCAGCGTAGCCGGGACTAGACAAGAGACCCAGTACTTC.

The chain joins TRBV7-9 to TRBJ1-1; no reliable D call. Germline CDR1 reads SEHNR; CDR2 reads FQNEAQ (reference sequence). CDR3 length equals 15 residues. V lost 1 base and J lost 1, with 10 bases in between. In nucleotides, the CDR3 is TGTGCCAGCAGCTTAGTAGAGGTTACGAACACTGAAGCTTTCTTT. This translates into CASSLVEVTNTEAFF.

V usage is TRBV4-1 and J usage is TRBJ1-4, with D unresolved. Trimming shortened V by 0 bases and J by 0 bases, and 8 bases separated the two germline ends. CDR3 length: 16 residues. Looked up from germline, CDR1 is MGHRA and CDR2 is YSYEKL. In nucleotides, the CDR3 is TGCGCCAGCAGCCAAGATACTGCCACAACTAATGAAAAACTGTTTTTT. Protein sequence: CASSQDTATTNEKLFF.

The chain is built from TRBV28 and TRBJ1-2; 8 positions match TRBD1. Germline lookup yields CDR1 MDHEN and CDR2 SYDVKM. Unmatched junction bases numbered 5, after V lost 6 bases and J lost 8 bases. The CDR3 is 12 residues long. The CDR3 region is CASRQGAGGYTF. The DNA for the CDR3 is TGTGCCAGCAGGCAGGGGGCGGGAGGCTACACCTTC.

The V call is TRBV2, the J call TRBJ1-2; tentatively, D is TRBD1 (6 bases). The CDR3 is made up of 12 amino acids. Trimming took 4 bases from V and 6 from J, leaving 9 bases between them. CDR1 is SNHLY, CDR2 FYNNEI, per germline. The CDR3 region has the DNA TGTGCCAGCAGTGGTCAGGGGAATGGCTACACCTTC. Translated, it gives CASSGQGNGYTF.